This TCR beta chain was obtained from a study of cytomegalovirus exposure and HLA in healthy donors. The study, taken as a whole, reports: According to an earlier analysis, most TCR beta V segments yielded productive rearrangements about 90% or about 30% of the time. According to the study, roughly 160 TCR beta chains were cytomegalovirus-associated.

The PCR had 60 Vbeta and 13 Jbeta primers. Sequencing used immunoSEQ multiplex PCR; TCRdb keeps in-frame clones, though not all of them. The sample has roughly 150,000 clones; around four fifths are singletons. Remarks on this clone: Its specificity is not known.

Germline assignment: CDR1 MGHRA and CDR2 YSYEKL. The V end was cut by 0 bases, the J end by 2 bases, with 17 bases between. The CDR3 runs to 17 residues. Sequenced material: PBMCs. V usage is TRBV4-1 and J usage is TRBJ2-7; D possibly corresponds to TRBD1 (6 bases). This clonotype was sampled from a man aged 18 to 35 in good health and CMV-seropositive. The CDR3 DNA reads as TGCGCCAGCAGCCAAGAATCAGCAGGGGTAGGGACCTACGAGCAGTACTTC. It encodes CASSQESAGVGTYEQYF.